Below, 13 T cell receptor beta chains from the same sample are listed, as sequenced in a study of shared clonotypes between healthy human individuals. The protocol was immunoSEQ multiplex PCR, while the TCRdb copy is restricted to in-frame clones and leaves out a portion. This table has about 980,000 clones, around three quarters appearing once. Sequenced sample: memory CD4+ T cells sorted from blood. Subset noted: CD45RA-negative fraction. The source is a man aged 18 to 29 in good health.

V usage is TRBV6-1 and J usage is TRBJ2-6, with unresolved D. The CDR3 is made up of 15 amino acids. CDR1 MNHNS and CDR2 SASEGT come from the germline V gene. V gave up 2 bases and J gave up 0 bases, with 5 bases separating them. The CDR3 DNA is TGTGCCAGCAGTGAAAGGATCTCTGGGGCCAACGTCCTGACTTTC. As protein: CASSERISGANVLTF.

The chain recombines TRBV30 with TRBJ1-5; no firm D call. Per germline, CDR1 GTSNPN and CDR2 SVGIG (reference sequence). Trimming took 1 base from V and 2 from J, leaving 9 bases between them. The CDR3 extends over 14 amino acids. The CDR3 DNA reads as TGTGCCTGGAGTGCGCACGGGGGCAATCAGCCCCAGCATTTT. This gives the protein CAWSAHGGNQPQHF.

V and J are TRBV27 and TRBJ1-5, with D perhaps matching TRBD1 (6 bases). This CDR3 has 15 amino acids. CDR1 and CDR2 from the germline V gene are MNHEY and SMNVEV (reference sequence). V lost 3 bases and J lost 5, with 14 bases in between. The CDR3 protein is CASSLTGTPYQPQHF. CDR3 coding DNA: TGTGCCAGCAGTTTGACAGGTACCCCTTATCAGCCCCAGCATTTT.

J is TRBJ1-2 and V is TRBV7-9; 7 nucleotides match TRBD1. With 0 bases clipped from V and 3 bases from J, the junction kept 7 bases outside the gene matches. Germline CDR1 and CDR2: SEHNR and FQNEAQ (reference sequence). The CDR3 totals 16 residues. The DNA of the CDR3 is TGTGCCAGCAGCTTAGCCCGGACAGGTACTCACTATGGCTACACCTTC. Translated: CASSLARTGTHYGYTF.

This clone came up a few times. The chain employs TRBV7-2 and TRBJ1-3; maybe TRBD1 (5 bases). The CDR3 consists of 15 residues. The V gene's germline CDR1 is SGHTA and CDR2 FQGNSA. The V end was cut by 5 bases, the J end by 4 bases, with 15 bases between. CDR3 DNA sequence: TGTGCCAGCAGCCCGGGGACCCTACGAGGAAACACCATATATTTT. Its protein product is CASSPGTLRGNTIYF.

At least ten counts were recorded for this clone. The rearrangement joins TRBV4-3 to TRBJ2-7; TRBD2 agrees at 10 bases. This CDR3 comprises 16 residues. V dropped 0 bases and J dropped 6; count of bases not matched to a gene: 8. Germline CDR1 is LGHNA and CDR2 is YSLEER. The CDR3 reads CASSQELLAGESEQYF. CDR3 in DNA: TGCGCCAGCAGCCAAGAACTCCTAGCGGGAGAGAGCGAGCAGTACTTC.

The rearrangement links TRBV6-1 to TRBJ2-7, with D tentatively TRBD2 (5 bases). This CDR3 is built from 12 residues. V gave up 4 bases and J gave up 3 bases, with 7 bases separating them. Germline values: CDR1 MNHNS, CDR2 SASEGT. The CDR3 is CASSVAIYEQYF. The CDR3 coding sequence is TGTGCCAGCAGTGTAGCGATCTACGAGCAGTACTTC.

This chain uses TRBV6-1 with TRBJ2-3, with D possibly matching TRBD2 (5 bases). The CDR3 has 14 amino acids. The germline V and J ends were trimmed by 6 bases and 3 bases, with 13 bases remaining between them. Germline CDR1 MNHNS, CDR2 SASEGT. The CDR3 DNA follows: TGTGCCAGCAGATGGACCGGAGGTACAGATACGCAGTATTTT. This translates into CASRWTGGTDTQYF.

The V call is TRBV27, the J call TRBJ1-2, with TRBD1 matching over 8 bases. The CDR3 is 17 amino acids. Trimming cost V 6 bases and J 1 base; bases outside gene matches: 13. Looked up from germline, CDR1 is MNHEY and CDR2 is SMNVEV (reference sequence). CDR3 sequence: CASSQNPTGGRNYGYTF. CDR3 DNA: TGTGCCAGCAGCCAAAATCCTACAGGGGGACGTAACTATGGCTACACCTTC.

In its sample, this clone was seen a few times. The J gene is TRBJ2-2, the V gene TRBV30, with D tentatively TRBD1 (6 bases). V was cut by 0 bases and J by 7 bases, with 9 bases left in between. CDR1 and CDR2 from the germline V gene are GTSNPN and SVGIG (reference sequence). The CDR3 is 13 residues long. CDR3 region: CAWSVHRDGELFF. DNA of the CDR3: TGTGCCTGGAGTGTACACAGGGACGGGGAGCTGTTTTTT.

This clone was observed a handful of times. The rearrangement links TRBV2 to TRBJ1-1; D perhaps matches TRBD1 (5 bases). Germline values: CDR1 SNHLY, CDR2 FYNNEI. CDR3 length equals 11 residues. V was cut by 7 bases and J by 8 bases, with 11 bases left in between. The CDR3 protein is CASTYDREAFF. The CDR3 region has the DNA TGTGCCAGCACTTACGACAGAGAAGCTTTCTTT.

The chain combines TRBV7-2 with TRBJ1-2; the match to TRBD1 covers 9 bases. Germline trimming cut 6 bases from V and 2 bases from J; bases unmatched to any gene: 7. Germline V lookup: CDR1 SGHTA, CDR2 FQGNSA. CDR3 size: 15 residues. The CDR3 DNA follows: TGTGCCAGCAGTCAAGGGACAGGGAAAAACTATGGCTACACCTTC. The encoded protein is CASSQGTGKNYGYTF.

The V call is TRBV25-1, the J call TRBJ1-2; unclear D gene. This CDR3 spans 16 amino acids. V lost 4 bases, J lost 8 bases, and 23 bases lay in between. The germline gives CDR1 MGHDK, CDR2 SYGVNS. The CDR3 sequence is CASSANTVGVRRGYTF. For the CDR3, the DNA is TGTGCCAGCAGTGCCAACACCGTCGGGGTTCGCAGGGGCTACACCTTC.